This T cell receptor (beta chain) was profiled in a study of shared clonotypes between healthy human individuals. For the study at large: There were three CD4 naive, three CD4 memory, two CD8 naive and one CD8 memory plates per donor. Findings and limits, study-wide: Naive CD4 clonotypes overlapped across a handful of donors at roughly 5.1%.

Regarding this clone: Its antigen remains unknown.

Using immunoSEQ multiplex PCR, the repertoire was profiled, and TCRdb retains in-frame clones only, with some absent. The data contain almost 750,000 clones, roughly 72% of them singletons. This sequence originates from a woman aged 30 to 39 in good health. The sequenced sample consisted of memory CD4+ T cells sorted from blood. Subset indicated: CD45RA-negative fraction.

CDR3 in amino acids: CAIRTGGDEQFF. In nucleotides, the CDR3 is TGTGCCATCAGGACAGGGGGCGATGAGCAGTTCTTC. The chain employs TRBV10-3 and TRBJ2-1, with 10 bases identical to TRBD1. Looked up from germline, CDR1 is ENHRY and CDR2 is SYGVKD. The ends lost 6 bases at V and 8 bases at J; junction bases unmatched: 1. This CDR3 contains 12 residues.